This TCR beta chain was retrieved from a study of T cell responses to AZD1222 COVID-19 vaccine. Study in general: Pooled in the analysis were second doses at about 4 or about 12 weeks.

V lost 7 bases to trimming and J lost 0 bases, with 12 bases between them. CDR1 is MNHEY and CDR2 is SVGAGI in the germline V gene. CDR3 size: 14 residues. The protocol was immunoSEQ multiplex PCR, while the TCRdb copy is restricted to in-frame clones and leaves out a portion. This sample has about 190,000 clones, with almost 95% found just once. Study-level findings and limits: Regions left unmutated in variants are reportedly the target of nearly half of spike-specific TCRs. Just six people given AZD1222 tested seropositive at baseline. Spike as a whole was targeted by vaccine-associated CD4 TCRs, dominant at 160-218 and 743-854.

As to this clone: What it recognizes is unknown.

The receptor was isolated from an adult in good health. V gene TRBV6-5 combines with J gene TRBJ1-1, with TRBD1 as a possible D gene (6 bases). The input for sequencing was peripheral blood, taken on day 0 of AZD1222 vaccination. CDR3 in DNA: TGTGCCAGCATCCTAACAGGGTTGAACACTGAAGCTTTCTTT. Translated: CASILTGLNTEAFF.